These T cell receptor beta chains were read from a single sample in a study of T cell changes during pregnancy in multiple sclerosis. Measured with immunoSEQ multiplex PCR; TCRdb has only the in-frame clones, and not every one. The sample carries 85,000 to 100,000 clones, 85% to 95% recorded once. The starting material was peripheral blood, obtained in the first trimester of pregnancy. All receptors come from a female donor with multiple sclerosis, enrolled in a pregnancy study. CDR3s include the opening cysteine and the closing phenylalanine or tryptophan. D genes are given only for firm matches. Where a row states a size, it is once, few, many or the class of an expanded clone; other rows omit it.

clone_size	d_call	j_call	v_call	cdr3_nt	cdr3_aa
NA	TRBD1	TRBJ1-1	TRBV28	TGTGCCAGCAGCCAGACAGGGGGCCGGACCACTGAAGCTTTCTTT	CASSQTGGRTTEAFF
NA	TRBD1	TRBJ2-2	TRBV7-3	TGTGCCAGCAGCTTAAAAACAGGGGGCTATCGGAACACCGGGGAGCTGTTTTTT	CASSLKTGGYRNTGELFF
NA	NA	TRBJ2-3	TRBV5-4	TGTGCCAGCAGCTTGACAGGGAGCACAGATACGCAGTATTTT	CASSLTGSTDTQYF
NA	NA	TRBJ2-7	TRBV2	TGTGCCAGCATCCGGGAGTACGAGCAGTACTTC	CASIREYEQYF
NA	NA	TRBJ1-2	TRBV29-1	TGCAGCGTTGGTACAGGCGATGGCTACACCTTC	CSVGTGDGYTF
NA	TRBD1	TRBJ1-1	TRBV5-1	TGCGCCAGCAGCCCCGGGACAGGGTCGGGGACTGAAGCTTTCTTT	CASSPGTGSGTEAFF
NA	NA	TRBJ2-3	TRBV6-1	TGTGCCACCCGGACAGAGAGCACAGATACGCAGTATTTT	CATRTESTDTQYF
NA	NA	TRBJ2-5	TRBV9	TGTGCCAGCAGCGATAATTCTATGGGGAGGGAGACCCAGTACTTC	CASSDNSMGRETQYF
NA	TRBD1	TRBJ2-1	TRBV6-5	TGTGCCAGCAGTTACTCGAGGACAGGGGGAGGGAATGAGCAGTTCTTC	CASSYSRTGGGNEQFF
NA	NA	TRBJ2-7	TRBV6-1	TGTGCCATAGCGAGCTACGAGCAGTACTTC	CAIASYEQYF
NA	TRBD2	TRBJ2-7	TRBV27	TGTGCCAGCAGTTTGAGTAGCGGGGCGTCCTACGAGCAGTACTTC	CASSLSSGASYEQYF
NA	NA	TRBJ2-4	TRBV7-8	TGTGCCAGCAGCTTAGGACTCGAGGGAACCAAAAACATTCAGTACTTC	CASSLGLEGTKNIQYF
many	TRBD2	TRBJ2-5	TRBV7-6	TGTGCCAGCAGCCACCGACTAGCGGGAGGAGTGGAGACCCAGTACTTC	CASSHRLAGGVETQYF
NA	NA	TRBJ2-7	TRBV6-6	TGTGCCAGCAGACAGACCAGACAGGGACTCTACGAGCAGTACTTC	CASRQTRQGLYEQYF
NA	TRBD2	TRBJ2-1	TRBV28	TGTGCCAGCAGTCCCCTCGGGGGGGTCTACAATGAGCAGTTCTTC	CASSPLGGVYNEQFF
NA	TRBD2	TRBJ2-3	TRBV5-1	TGCGCCAGCAGCTTGGGACTAGCGGGAGGGCTAGATACGCAGTATTTT	CASSLGLAGGLDTQYF
NA	TRBD1	TRBJ1-1	TRBV5-4	TGTGCCAGCAGCACCCGGACAGGATGGAACACTGAAGCTTTCTTT	CASSTRTGWNTEAFF
NA	NA	TRBJ2-3	TRBV9	TGTGCCAGCAGCCCCAGTATGAATACGCAGTATTTT	CASSPSMNTQYF
NA	NA	TRBJ2-3	TRBV7-3	TGTGCCAGCAGCCCAGGGGTTCTTGCGGCCACAGATACGCAGTATTTT	CASSPGVLAATDTQYF
NA	NA	TRBJ2-7	TRBV15	TGTGCCACCAGCAGAGAGAACCCAGGCGAGCAGTACTTC	CATSRENPGEQYF
NA	NA	TRBJ2-1	TRBV10-2	TGCGCCAGCGTTGCGGGTCCATCCTACAATGAGCAGTTCTTC	CASVAGPSYNEQFF
NA	NA	TRBJ1-3	TRBV6-5	TGTGCCAGCAGTAACAGGGTACGGAACACCATATATTTT	CASSNRVRNTIYF
NA	TRBD2	TRBJ2-1	TRBV7-2	TGTGCCAGCAGCCTCACCGGGACTAGCGCATACAATGAGCAGTTCTTC	CASSLTGTSAYNEQFF
NA	TRBD2	TRBJ2-3	TRBV5-4	TGTGCCAGCAGCCCTGGGGGGGGGAACACAGATACGCAGTATTTT	CASSPGGGNTDTQYF
NA	TRBD2	TRBJ2-7	TRBV5-1	TGCGCCAGCAGCCTAGCGGGAGGGGCCTACGAGCAGTACTTC	CASSLAGGAYEQYF
NA	NA	TRBJ2-1	TRBV28	TGTGCCAGCAGTTTCTCTATTGAGCAGTTCTTC	CASSFSIEQFF
NA	NA	TRBJ1-1	TRBV28	TGTGCCAGCAGTTTAATGACAGATACAGCTTTCTTT	CASSLMTDTAFF
NA	TRBD2	TRBJ2-1	TRBV29-1	TGCAGCTCGTCTAGCGGGAGGTGGGATGAGCAGTTCTTC	CSSSSGRWDEQFF
NA	TRBD1	TRBJ2-7	TRBV19	TGTGCCAGTAGTGCGGGACAGGGGGGCTACGAGCAGTACTTC	CASSAGQGGYEQYF
once	TRBD1	TRBJ2-7	TRBV27	TGTGCCAGCAGTTTAGGGGACAGTTACGAGCAGTACTTC	CASSLGDSYEQYF
NA	TRBD1	TRBJ2-1	TRBV11-2	TGTGCCAGCAGCGTCTACAGGGGTCGGGGCGGGGAGCAGTTCTTC	CASSVYRGRGGEQFF
NA	TRBD1	TRBJ2-7	TRBV6-6	TGTGCCAGCAGCTTACAGGGGGCAGCTTACGAGCAGTACTTC	CASSLQGAAYEQYF
NA	NA	TRBJ2-5	TRBV11-2	TGTGCCAGCAGCTTAGTTAGTAGGGAGAGCACCCAGTACTTC	CASSLVSRESTQYF
NA	TRBD2	TRBJ2-1	TRBV7-3	TGTGCCAGCAGCCGCACTAGCGGGAGTAAGAATGAGCAGTTCTTC	CASSRTSGSKNEQFF
NA	NA	TRBJ1-4	TRBV5-1	TGCGCCAGCAGCTCCCGGGCAGGGCCATACGATGAAAAACTGTTTTTT	CASSSRAGPYDEKLFF